The subject of this entry is one TCR beta chain. Its antigen is not known. This CDR3 has 17 amino acids. From germline, CDR1 is SGHDT and CDR2 YYEEEE. V lost 2 bases to trimming and J lost 1 base, with 18 bases between them. This specimen belongs to a study of T cell responses to AZD1222 COVID-19 vaccine. The assay was immunoSEQ multiplex PCR, and TCRdb's table has in-frame clones only and misses some. The table has approximately 130,000 clones, 91% seen once. Findings and caveats of the study: After two AZD1222 doses, spike-specific TCR breadth and depth rose versus day 0. Scientists sampled the repertoires only once the peak T cell response had passed. Only a handful of AZD1222 recipients, about six in all, had baseline seropositivity.

Sequencing used peripheral blood, obtained on day 0 of AZD1222 vaccination. The sequence came from an adult in good health. The genes are TRBV5-6 and TRBJ1-1; D call uncertain. This chain's CDR3 is CASSFQMATWTNTEAFF. CDR3 DNA: TGTGCCAGCAGCTTCCAGATGGCTACGTGGACGAACACTGAAGCTTTCTTT.